The 18 T cell receptor beta chains in this list originate from one sample, sequenced in a study of a mutant IDH1 vaccine in newly diagnosed glioma. The time point here: week 47, end of study. Each dose delivered 300 ug of mutant IDH1 20-mer peptide subcutaneously with imiquimod. Their target antigens are unknown. TCRdb's table, derived via immunoSEQ multiplex PCR, lists solely in-frame clones and lacks some. The sample has about 34,000 clones; just under 90% are singletons. The input for sequencing was PBMCs, taken from a glioma patient whose treatment included an IDH1 peptide vaccine. The origin of the receptors is a woman in her 30s with glioma.

V usage is TRBV4-1 and J usage is TRBJ2-2; weak D call: TRBD1 (5 bases). Germline V gene sequence: CDR1 MGHRA, CDR2 YSYEKL. V lost 7 bases and J lost 4, with 10 bases in between. The CDR3 is 13 residues long. CDR3 in DNA: TGCGCCAGCACGACAGTTCCCACCGGGGAGCTGTTTTTT. It is translated as CASTTVPTGELFF.

The chain has TRBV27 and TRBJ1-4, with TRBD1 identical over 8 bases. Trimming removed 8 bases from V and 1 base from J; junction bases left unmatched: 3. This CDR3 spans 14 amino acids. Germline CDR1 is MNHEY and CDR2 is SMNVEV (reference sequence). The CDR3 region is CASWDRRTNEKLFF. The CDR3 bases are TGTGCCAGCTGGGACAGGAGAACTAATGAAAAACTGTTTTTT.

V usage is TRBV21-1 and J usage is TRBJ1-1. TRBV21-1 is marked as a pseudogene. The CDR3 has 12 residues. The CDR3 nucleotides read TGTGCCAGCAGCAAGGGGAACACTGAAGCTTTCTTT. It yields the protein CASSKGNTEAFF.

The chain combines TRBV6-1 with TRBJ1-1; TRBD1 is a possible D gene (5 bases). The CDR3 is 13 amino acids. Germline CDR1 MNHNS, CDR2 SASEGT. V lost 4 bases and J 7 bases, leaving 13 bases between the germline ends. Here the CDR3 DNA reads TGTGCCAGCAGTGTCGGGGGGAAGGTTGAAGCTTTCTTT. Translated, it gives CASSVGGKVEAFF.

V is TRBV30 and J is TRBJ2-3; D is unclear. Germline V gene data show CDR1 as GTSNPN and CDR2 as SVGIG (reference sequence). This CDR3 is built from 12 residues. V was cut by 3 bases and J by 6 bases, with 10 bases left in between. The CDR3 coding sequence is TGTGCCTGGAGCTCCCCCTGGGATACGCAGTATTTT. This encodes CAWSSPWDTQYF. Drawing the rest from reference TRBV30 and TRBJ2-3, the complete variable domain is SQTIHQWPATLVQPVGSPLSLECTVEGTSNPNLYWYRQAAGRGLQLLFYSVGIGQISSEVPQNLSASRPQDRQFILSSKKLLLSDSGFYLCAWSSPWDTQYFGPGTRLTVL.

This sequence joins TRBV7-2 and TRBJ2-4; D is possibly TRBD1 (7 bases). V lost 3 bases to trimming and J lost 13 bases, with 19 bases between them. From germline, CDR1 is SGHTA and CDR2 FQGNSA. This CDR3 comprises 14 residues. CDR3 nucleotides: TGTGCCAGCAGCTTGGGGGGACAGACGGTCTCACAGTACTTC. Translated: CASSLGGQTVSQYF.

Here the CDR3 DNA reads TGTGCCATGCAACTCCCAGATACGCAGTATTTT. Its translation: CAMQLPDTQYF. The chain couples TRBV10-3 to TRBJ2-3; D gene unclear. In germline, CDR1 is ENHRY, CDR2 SYGVKD. The CDR3 is 11 residues long. Trimming left V 9 bases short and J 4 bases short, with 8 bases between.

The rearrangement links TRBV5-1 to TRBJ2-3; 11 bases align to TRBD2. This CDR3 has 16 amino acids. V lost 4 bases to trimming and J lost 5 bases; unmatched junction nucleotides: 9. Germline lookup yields CDR1 SGHRS and CDR2 YFSETQ. CDR3 sequence: CASSHDSGGAEDTQYF. CDR3 in DNA: TGCGCCAGCAGCCACGATAGCGGGGGGGCGGAAGATACGCAGTATTTT.

This sequence joins TRBV29-1 and TRBJ1-2, with D possibly TRBD1 on 5 matching bases. CDR1 and CDR2 from the germline V gene are SQVTM and ANQGSEA. V shed 1 base and J shed 14 bases, with 14 bases lying between them. The CDR3 spans 11 residues. In DNA, the CDR3 is TGCAGCGTTGAAGGGGCCCGTGGGGGAACCTTC. This gives the protein CSVEGARGGTF.

The rearrangement uses TRBV10-1 and TRBJ2-7; TRBD1 aligns across 7 bases. Germline-derived CDR1 and CDR2 are WNHNN and SYGVQD (reference sequence). V shed 3 bases and J 9 bases; nucleotides not matched to a gene: 17. The CDR3 runs 16 residues. CDR3 loop: CASSEGGTGQPRGQYF. Here the CDR3 DNA reads TGCGCCAGCAGTGAAGGTGGTACGGGACAGCCGAGGGGGCAGTACTTC.

V is TRBV10-1 and J is TRBJ1-5, with no clear D. The CDR3 extends over 13 amino acids. V was clipped by 2 bases and J by 6 bases, with 8 bases between them. Germline V lookup: CDR1 WNHNN, CDR2 SYGVQD (reference sequence). CDR3 in amino acids: CASSEGEAQPQHF. CDR3 nucleotide sequence: TGCGCCAGCAGTGAGGGGGAGGCTCAGCCCCAGCATTTT.

The rearrangement uses TRBV5-1 and TRBJ1-2, with TRBD1 as a possible D gene (5 bases). Trimming left V 0 bases short and J 2 bases short, with 8 bases between. This CDR3 spans 14 amino acids. Germline CDR1 reads SGHRS; CDR2 reads YFSETQ. CDR3 coding DNA: TGCGCCAGCAGCTTGGTCGAGGGGAACTATGGCTACACCTTC. Amino acid sequence: CASSLVEGNYGYTF.

This rearrangement joins TRBV6-6 to TRBJ1-5, with a possible D match to TRBD1 (5 bases). Trimming left V 6 bases short and J 2 bases short, with 11 bases between. The length of the CDR3 is 14 residues. Germline V gene lookup returns CDR1 MNHNY and CDR2 SVGAGI (reference sequence). The chain's CDR3 is CASRGTGGNQPQHF. The CDR3 nucleotides read TGTGCCAGCAGAGGTACGGGGGGCAATCAGCCCCAGCATTTT.

This sequence joins TRBV27 and TRBJ1-5, with no clear D. Germline assignment: CDR1 MNHEY and CDR2 SMNVEV (reference sequence). The CDR3 loop spans 14 amino acids. V shed 5 bases and J shed 5 bases, with 13 bases lying between them. The CDR3 here is CASSPRTDYQPQHF. For the CDR3, the DNA is TGTGCCAGCAGTCCTCGGACGGATTATCAGCCCCAGCATTTT.

This clone was recorded a few times. J is TRBJ1-2 and V is TRBV30, with 9 bases matching TRBD1. The CDR3 is 15 residues long. The ends lost 0 bases at V and 8 bases at J; junction bases unmatched: 10. In germline, CDR1 is GTSNPN, CDR2 SVGIG (reference sequence). The CDR3: CAWSVGGTGLGGYTF. For the CDR3, the DNA is TGTGCCTGGAGTGTAGGCGGGACAGGGCTTGGGGGCTACACCTTC.

CDR3 bases: TGTGCCAGCAGCCCCTGGACAGGGGTAAATTCACCCCTCCACTTT. Translated: CASSPWTGVNSPLHF. This chain connects TRBV14 to TRBJ1-6; 9 bases match TRBD1. CDR1 SGHDN and CDR2 FVKESK come from the germline V gene. The V and J ends lost 4 bases and 7 bases, in that order; junction bases with no gene match: 5. The CDR3 extends over 15 amino acids.

The chain has TRBV29-1 and TRBJ2-7; 7 bases are shared with TRBD1. Per germline, CDR1 SQVTM and CDR2 ANQGSEA. Germline trimming cut 4 bases from V and 1 base from J; bases unmatched to any gene: 7. This CDR3 comprises 14 residues. DNA for the CDR3: TGCAGCGTTGTCCCTGTGGACAGGTCCTACGAGCAGTACTTC. Its translation: CSVVPVDRSYEQYF.

The chain recombines TRBV5-8 with TRBJ2-7; the D call may be TRBD1 or TRBD2 (5 bases each). Between the trimmed V and J ends, which lost 2 bases and 4 bases, there was a span of 16 bases. CDR1 and CDR2 from the germline V gene are SGHTS and YDEGEE. The CDR3 has 15 residues. In nucleotides, the CDR3 is TGTGCCAGCAGCTTCCGGGGCATAGCAGCGTACGAGCAGTACTTC. Its translation: CASSFRGIAAYEQYF.